Presented here are 28 T cell receptor beta chains from one specimen sequenced in a study of CD8 T cells in ankylosing spondylitis. TCRdb independently ran MiXCR on the 5' RACE reads; one entry per CDR3 protein. The sample holds about 240,000 distinct CDR3 sequences; approximately 11% are singletons and the top ten take under 7%. Source material: blood, either unsorted or a sorted T cell fraction (not recorded which). These receptors were collected from a male donor with ankylosing spondylitis or in good health (not recorded which).

In its sample, this clonotype was seen a few times. The chain has TRBV29-1 and TRBJ1-5, with a weak D call TRBD1 (5 bases). From germline, CDR1 is SQVTM and CDR2 ANQGSEA. This CDR3 spans 17 amino acids. Trimming cost V 4 bases and J 0 bases, with 19 bases left between them. The CDR3 sequence: CSVVLLTPGPSNQPQHF. The DNA of the CDR3 is TGCAGCGTTGTACTTCTTACGCCGGGGCCTAGCAATCAGCCCCAGCATTTT.

This clonotype appeared a few times. At one end, the junction sequence differs from germline, possibly due to a read error. The rearrangement uses TRBV24-1 and TRBJ2-5; 9 positions agree with TRBD2. Germline CDR1 reads KGHDR; CDR2 reads SFDVKD. The CDR3 runs to 16 residues. CDR3 nucleotide sequence: TGTGCCAGCAGTGATTTAGCGGGGGCCTCCCAAGAGACCCAGTACTTC. As protein: CASSDLAGASQETQYF.

This clonotype showed up many times. The chain uses TRBV12-3 or TRBV12-4 and TRBJ1-3; TRBD1 might be the D (6 bases). This CDR3 has 14 residues. The germline V and J ends were trimmed by 5 bases and 4 bases, with 12 bases remaining between them. As DNA, the CDR3 is TGTGCCAGCAGTCCTCTCAGGGGAGGAAACACCATATATTTT. This translates into CASSPLRGGNTIYF.

This clonotype was seen many times. The V call is TRBV7-3, the J call TRBJ2-5, with 10 positions matching TRBD2. Germline V lookup: CDR1 SGHTA, CDR2 FQGTGA. This CDR3 is 17 amino acids long. V lost 6 bases and J lost 4; bases outside the gene matches: 14. The CDR3: CASSPLGLAGVSETQYF. The DNA for the CDR3 is TGTGCCAGCAGTCCCTTAGGGCTAGCGGGAGTTTCAGAGACCCAGTACTTC.

The chain links TRBV28 to TRBJ2-7; maybe TRBD1 (5 bases). Per germline, CDR1 MDHEN and CDR2 SYDVKM. V dropped 5 bases and J dropped 0 bases, with 14 bases sitting between them. CDR3 size: 15 residues. The CDR3 region has the DNA TGTGCCAGCAGTCCTAGACAGCCTGCCTCCTACGAGCAGTACTTC. Its protein product is CASSPRQPASYEQYF.

This clonotype occurred many times. The rearrangement uses TRBV6-5 and TRBJ2-3, with D perhaps being TRBD1 or TRBD2 (6 bases each). V shed 0 bases and J shed 4 bases, with 20 bases lying between them. The CDR3 totals 18 residues. The V gene's germline CDR1 is MNHEY and CDR2 SVGAGI. This chain's CDR3 is CASSYSRGGRGGPDTQYF. The CDR3 bases are TGTGCCAGCAGTTACTCGCGTGGTGGGAGAGGGGGGCCAGATACGCAGTATTTT.

The V and J genes are TRBV20-1 and TRBJ2-7, with D possibly TRBD2 on 6 matching bases. V gave up 5 bases and J gave up 4 bases, with 18 bases separating them. The CDR3 covers 14 residues. Germline CDR1 is DFQATT and CDR2 is SNEGSKA (reference sequence). For the CDR3, the DNA is TGCAGTGCTGGAGGGCCCAAACAAGGGTACGAGCAGTACTTC. Protein sequence: CSAGGPKQGYEQYF.

The chain carries TRBV15 and TRBJ1-2; D is unclear. The CDR3 has 15 amino acids. Germline V gives CDR1 LNHNV, CDR2 YYDKDF (reference sequence). V shed 3 bases and J shed 7 bases, with 18 bases lying between them. CDR3 sequence (DNA): TGTGCCACCAGCAGCCTGGTCCGTGGGATTGGTGGCTACACCTTC. It specifies CATSSLVRGIGGYTF.

This chain joins TRBV18 and TRBJ2-3; D gene unclear. Trimming removed 1 base from V and 1 base from J, with 9 bases in between. The CDR3 extends over 15 amino acids. Per the germline V gene, CDR1 is KGHSH and CDR2 is LQKENI. The CDR3 DNA follows: TGTGCCAGCTCACCACGGAAGGCGGGCACAGATACGCAGTATTTT. Translating gives CASSPRKAGTDTQYF. Filled out from reference TRBV18 and TRBJ2-3, the complete variable domain reads NAGVMQNPRHLVRRRGQEARLRCSPMKGHSHVYWYRQLPEEGLKFMVYLQKENIIDESGMPKERFSAEFPKEGPSILRIQQVVRGDSAAYFCASSPRKAGTDTQYFGPGTRLTVL.

This clonotype was seen at least ten times. The V gene is TRBV29-1, the J gene TRBJ2-2; either TRBD1 or TRBD2 may fit D (5 bases each). Per the germline V gene, CDR1 is SQVTM and CDR2 is ANQGSEA. V was trimmed by 1 base and J by 8 bases, leaving 11 bases between them. The CDR3 has 13 amino acids. The CDR3 coding sequence is TGCAGCGTTGAAGGGGGGACCCCTGGGGAGCTGTTTTTT. Encoded protein: CSVEGGTPGELFF.

This clonotype has a count of ten or more. The genes are TRBV29-1 and TRBJ2-7; 12 bases line up with TRBD1. The length of the CDR3 is 16 residues. After removal of 0 bases from V and 4 bases from J, the junction contained 7 bases not matched to a gene. Per the germline V gene, CDR1 is SQVTM and CDR2 is ANQGSEA. This CDR3 is CSVEDWGQGAVYEQYF. The CDR3 DNA reads TGCAGCGTTGAAGATTGGGGACAGGGGGCCGTATACGAGCAGTACTTC.

At least ten counts were recorded for this clonotype. This chain links TRBV4-1 with TRBJ2-2; TRBD1 agrees at 11 bases. Germline-derived CDR1 and CDR2 are MGHRA and YSYEKL. This CDR3 has 17 residues. With 4 bases clipped from V and 1 base from J, the junction kept 5 bases outside the gene matches. CDR3 DNA sequence: TGCGCCAGCAGCCGAGGGACAGGGGGTTTGAACACCGGGGAGCTGTTTTTT. This sequence encodes CASSRGTGGLNTGELFF.

The rearrangement links TRBV10-3 to TRBJ2-5; tentatively, D is TRBD1 or TRBD2 (5 bases each). This CDR3 has 16 amino acids. Germline values: CDR1 ENHRY, CDR2 SYGVKD. Deletions cut 3 bases from V and 1 base from J, with 15 bases between. The CDR3 DNA is TGTGCCATCAGTGAAGGTTCCAGAGGGGTCCAAGAGACCCAGTACTTC. Protein product: CAISEGSRGVQETQYF.

This clonotype was counted ten times or more. This sequence joins TRBV5-1 and TRBJ2-2; D remains unclear. CDR3 size: 14 residues. The germline V gene has CDR1 SGHRS and CDR2 YFSETQ. V lost 3 bases, J lost 5 bases, and 11 bases lay in between. The CDR3: CASSSAPPTGELFF. CDR3 DNA: TGCGCCAGCAGCTCGGCCCCCCCGACCGGGGAGCTGTTTTTT. Drawing the rest from reference TRBV5-1 and TRBJ2-2, the complete variable domain is KAGVTQTPRYLIKTRGQQVTLSCSPISGHRSVSWYQQTPGQGLQFLFEYFSETQRNKGNFPGRFSGRQFSNSRSEMNVSTLELGDSALYLCASSSAPPTGELFFGEGSRLTVL.

This clonotype was recorded many times. The genes are TRBV5-1 and TRBJ1-1; possibly TRBD1 for D (6 bases). Germline CDR1 SGHRS, CDR2 YFSETQ. V was shortened by 0 bases and J by 0 bases, with 15 bases between the two germline ends. The CDR3 extends over 17 amino acids. The CDR3 loop reads CASSLDQGSPMNTEAFF. Written as DNA, the CDR3 is TGCGCCAGCAGCTTGGACCAGGGGAGCCCCATGAACACTGAAGCTTTCTTT.

This clonotype was counted between two and nine times. The chain joins TRBV19 to TRBJ1-2; possibly TRBD1 for D (5 bases). Trimming removed 5 bases from V and 4 bases from J, with 11 bases in between. Germline CDR1 reads LNHDA; CDR2 reads SQIVND (reference sequence). This CDR3 is 13 amino acids long. The DNA of the CDR3 is TGTGCCAGTAGTGCGCAGGGAGGCTATGGCTACACCTTC. It translates to CASSAQGGYGYTF. The full variable domain, completed using reference TRBV19 and TRBJ1-2, is DGGITQSPKYLFRKEGQNVTLSCEQNLNHDAMYWYRQDPGQGLRLIYYSQIVNDFQKGDIAEGYSVSREKKESFPLTVTSAQKNPTAFYLCASSAQGGYGYTFGSGTRLTVV.

There are many counts of this clonotype. The V gene is TRBV12-3 or TRBV12-4, the J gene TRBJ1-5; a possible D gene is TRBD1 (6 bases). There are 18 residues in the CDR3. The ends were cut back, 1 base at V and 1 base at J, with 17 bases in the middle. The CDR3 DNA follows: TGTGCCAGCAGTTTAGGGGAGGGGGGACGGTTAAGCAATCAGCCCCAGCATTTT. Protein sequence: CASSLGEGGRLSNQPQHF.

This clonotype was observed a handful of times. This chain connects TRBV6-2 or TRBV6-3 to TRBJ1-3; a possible D gene is TRBD1 (6 bases). CDR1 MNHEY and CDR2 SVGEGT come from the germline V gene. V lost 4 bases, J lost 0 bases, and 13 bases lay in between. The CDR3 is 16 amino acids. CDR3 nucleotides: TGTGCCAGCAGTTTCGCCGGACAGAGCTCTGGAAACACCATATATTTT. It translates to CASSFAGQSSGNTIYF.

This clonotype has only a few counts. The chain employs TRBV5-1 and TRBJ2-2, with no clear D. With 1 base removed from V and 2 bases from J, the gap between germline ends came to 9 bases. Germline V gene sequence: CDR1 SGHRS, CDR2 YFSETQ. The CDR3 spans 15 residues. The CDR3 nucleotides are TGCGCCAGCAGCTTGTTTACGAGAAACACCGGGGAGCTGTTTTTT. This gives the protein CASSLFTRNTGELFF.

This clonotype occurred once. This may be a read error: a much more frequent sequence differs by one nucleotide. The genes are TRBV5-1 and TRBJ2-7, with D perhaps TRBD2 (6 bases). Trimming took off 2 bases at V and 5 bases at J, with 32 bases between the two ends. Germline V lookup: CDR1 SGHRS, CDR2 YFSETQ. This CDR3 is built from 20 residues. The chain's CDR3 is CASSLGTSTGWVDSYDEQYF. The CDR3 bases are TGCGCCAGCAGCTTAGGGACTTCCACGGGATGGGTTGACTCCTACGACGAGCAGTACTTC.

This clonotype appeared many times. The V gene is TRBV2, the J gene TRBJ2-1, with 7 bases aligning to TRBD2. The CDR3 length is 15 residues. Germline lookup yields CDR1 SNHLY and CDR2 FYNNEI. V shed 6 bases, J shed 3 bases, and the junction held 8 bases outside the gene matches. In DNA, the CDR3 is TGTGCCAGCAGACCCTTACTAGCGCTCTACAATGAGCAGTTCTTC. It specifies CASRPLLALYNEQFF. The whole variable domain, filled in from reference TRBV2 and TRBJ2-1, reads EPEVTQTPSHQVTQMGQEVILRCVPISNHLYFYWYRQILGQKVEFLVSFYNNEISEKSEIFDDQFSVERPDGSNFTLKIRSTKLEDSAMYFCASRPLLALYNEQFFGPGTRLTVL.

This clonotype was counted at least ten times. V and J are TRBV9 and TRBJ1-1; D is unclear. CDR3 length: 14 amino acids. The germline V gene has CDR1 SGDLS and CDR2 YYNGEE. V was cut by 4 bases and J by 0 bases, with 10 bases left in between. The CDR3: CASSLGRMNTEAFF. DNA of the CDR3: TGTGCCAGCAGCCTTGGACGGATGAACACTGAAGCTTTCTTT.

The chain employs TRBV7-9 and TRBJ1-1; the match to TRBD1 covers 7 bases. V lost 3 bases, J lost 1 base, and 2 bases stayed unmatched. CDR1 is SEHNR, CDR2 FQNEAQ, per germline (reference sequence). The CDR3 contains 14 residues. CDR3 loop: CASSFRGENTEAFF. CDR3 sequence (DNA): TGTGCCAGCAGCTTCAGGGGGGAGAACACTGAAGCTTTCTTT.

This clonotype was picked up a small number of times. The CDR3 DNA reads as TGTGCCAGTAGAAGGTCGGCGGACCGGAGCACTGAAGCTTTCTTT. As protein: CASRRSADRSTEAFF. V usage is TRBV19 and J usage is TRBJ1-1, with unresolved D. The CDR3 is 15 amino acids. The germline V gene has CDR1 LNHDA and CDR2 SQIVND (reference sequence). The V end was cut by 6 bases, the J end by 4 bases, with 18 bases between.

Ten or more counts support this clonotype. The V gene is TRBV3-1, the J gene TRBJ2-7; D is unclear. The V gene lost 0 bases and the J gene lost 7 bases, with 4 bases spanning the gap. Germline CDR1 reads LGHDT; CDR2 reads YNNKEL (reference sequence). The CDR3 runs to 11 residues. The CDR3 region has the DNA TGTGCCAGCAGCCAAGATCTAGAGCAGTACTTC. The encoded protein is CASSQDLEQYF.

This clonotype has a count of ten or more. The gene calls are TRBV9 and TRBJ1-2; no firm D call. The germline V gene has CDR1 SGDLS and CDR2 YYNGEE. Trimming took off 5 bases at V and 7 bases at J, with 6 bases between the two ends. The CDR3 sequence is 10 residues long. As DNA, the CDR3 is TGTGCCAGCAGTGGAATTGGCTACACCTTC. Residues: CASSGIGYTF.

This clonotype was detected many times. The chain has TRBV5-1 and TRBJ2-1; the match to TRBD2 covers 9 bases. This CDR3 spans 16 amino acids. Germline-derived CDR1 and CDR2 are SGHRS and YFSETQ. V trimming: 4 bases; J trimming: 6 bases; junction bases outside the gene matches: 11. DNA of the CDR3: TGCGCCAGCAGCCCCGGGCAGGCGGGAGGGCCCAATGAGCAGTTCTTC. This sequence encodes CASSPGQAGGPNEQFF.

The rearrangement joins TRBV25-1 to TRBJ1-5, with 8 positions matching TRBD1. From germline, CDR1 is MGHDK and CDR2 SYGVNS. This CDR3 comprises 15 residues. The trim removed 2 bases at V and 4 bases at J, leaving 4 bases unmatched. The CDR3 loop reads CASSETGGVNQPQHF. In DNA, the CDR3 is TGTGCCAGCAGTGAAACAGGGGGGGTAAATCAGCCCCAGCATTTT.